The rows below give T cell receptor beta chains drawn from one sample of a study of blood T cell repertoires in COVID-19. The assay was immunoSEQ multiplex PCR, and TCRdb's table has in-frame clones only and misses some. Among 80,000 to 100,000 clones listed, about 89% were seen once. Sequenced: peripheral blood. Receptors originate from a human donor in a cohort sampled during active COVID-19. CDR3s include the opening cysteine and the closing phenylalanine or tryptophan. Fields, in order: J gene, V gene, CDR3 protein.

>TRBJ2-2|TRBV7-7
CASSLGRLVNTGELFF
>TRBJ1-2|TRBV19
CASRPDRGWIYGYTF
>TRBJ2-7|TRBV19
CASSIAGTGGYEQYF
>TRBJ1-1|TRBV9
CASSQGTTRGTEAFF
>TRBJ2-5|TRBV7-2
CASSLGASGTFKTQYF
>TRBJ1-1|TRBV6-2/TRBV6-3
CASSQLSNTEAFF
>TRBJ2-1|TRBV11-2
CASSRTRDNEQFF
>TRBJ2-7|TRBV29-1
CSVERPAFGEQYF
>TRBJ1-1|TRBV10-3
CAISGYINAEAFF
>TRBJ2-5|TRBV10-3
CAIRGDRGDQETQYF
>TRBJ1-5|TRBV27
CASSLLGQGTGEPQHF
>TRBJ1-1|TRBV19
CASSIPRIGGDTEAFF
>TRBJ2-3|TRBV7-6
CASSERITDTQYF
>TRBJ1-2|TRBV4-3
CASSQGQGPPEYGYTF
>TRBJ1-4|TRBV10-1
CASSEGKPDRINEKLFF
>TRBJ2-3|TRBV28
CASSPMGLAGISSTDTQYF
>TRBJ2-1|TRBV11-2
CASSPGRASNNEQFF
>TRBJ1-1|TRBV5-1
CASRLQGQGAFF
>TRBJ1-4|TRBV11-2
CASSQTGGEKLFF
>TRBJ2-5|TRBV2
CASSVYAGTQYF
>TRBJ1-2|TRBV7-9
CASSLAHDSPYGYTF
>TRBJ2-2|TRBV9
CASSAKGTGTGELFF
>TRBJ1-6|TRBV6-2/TRBV6-3
CASSYEGQKIYNSPLHF
>TRBJ2-5|TRBV24-1
CATSDAGQFQETQYF
>TRBJ1-6|TRBV7-2
CASSLAPGQGNSPLHF
>TRBJ2-3|TRBV5-1
CASSLSGHSTDTQYF
>TRBJ2-3|TRBV24-1
CATSEGESTDTQYF